These T cell receptor beta chains were read from a single sample in a study of cytomegalovirus exposure and HLA in healthy donors. The assay was immunoSEQ multiplex PCR, and TCRdb's table has in-frame clones only and misses some. Found here are about 190,000 clones, 85% of them singletons; the top ten hold 1%. Sample: PBMCs. All receptors derive from a boy younger than 10 in good health and CMV-seronegative. Each CDR3 is given with its conserved first and last residue. Clone size appears in some rows only: once, few, many, or a class for an expanded clone.

CDR3 protein: CASSLGEAREQFF
clone size: NA
J gene: TRBJ2-1
V gene: TRBV5-4

CDR3 protein: CASTFLLPSMTPNTEAFF
clone size: NA
J gene: TRBJ1-1
V gene: TRBV2

CDR3 protein: CASSQEGTSQETQYF
clone size: NA
J gene: TRBJ2-5
V gene: TRBV4-1

CDR3 protein: CASSFGRTGDFYNSPLHF
clone size: once
J gene: TRBJ1-6
V gene: TRBV11-2

CDR3 protein: CASSDSGEGDTQYF
clone size: NA
J gene: TRBJ2-3
V gene: TRBV6-4

CDR3 protein: CASSFQRGGNEQFF
clone size: NA
J gene: TRBJ2-1
V gene: TRBV6-6

CDR3 protein: CASSYSTSGIYNEQFF
clone size: once
J gene: TRBJ2-1
V gene: TRBV6-5

CDR3 protein: CSSSLARTSNHNEQFF
clone size: NA
J gene: TRBJ2-1
V gene: TRBV7-9

CDR3 protein: CASSHTASTSGLIQYF
clone size: NA
J gene: TRBJ2-4
V gene: TRBV7-9

CDR3 protein: CAISESGTEYEQYF
clone size: NA
J gene: TRBJ2-7
V gene: TRBV10-3

CDR3 protein: CASSLPGLAGGPVDTQYF
clone size: NA
J gene: TRBJ2-3
V gene: TRBV28

CDR3 protein: CASSLGSTGSSDMNTEAFF
clone size: NA
J gene: TRBJ1-1
V gene: TRBV7-9

CDR3 protein: CASSSPLGRVPPGANVLTF
clone size: NA
J gene: TRBJ2-6
V gene: TRBV7-9

CDR3 protein: CASGGAASGYNEQFF
clone size: few
J gene: TRBJ2-1
V gene: TRBV6-9

CDR3 protein: CASSLVGGARADTQYF
clone size: NA
J gene: TRBJ2-3
V gene: TRBV5-1

CDR3 protein: CSVFTGNEYGYTF
clone size: NA
J gene: TRBJ1-2
V gene: TRBV29-1

CDR3 protein: CASSPGGGGYEQYF
clone size: NA
J gene: TRBJ2-7
V gene: TRBV28

CDR3 protein: CAMNTEAFF
clone size: NA
J gene: TRBJ1-1
V gene: TRBV6-4

CDR3 protein: CASIGGGGDQETQYF
clone size: NA
J gene: TRBJ2-5
V gene: TRBV2

CDR3 protein: CASSPAGNFNEQFF
clone size: NA
J gene: TRBJ2-1
V gene: TRBV9

CDR3 protein: CASSWGTGVHSPLHF
clone size: NA
J gene: TRBJ1-6
V gene: TRBV27

CDR3 protein: CASSSNRPLGQGFAAEAFF
clone size: NA
J gene: TRBJ1-1
V gene: TRBV28

CDR3 protein: CASSAGDREAGELFF
clone size: NA
J gene: TRBJ2-2
V gene: TRBV7-3

CDR3 protein: CASSGDRGNSPLHF
clone size: NA
J gene: TRBJ1-6
V gene: TRBV2

CDR3 protein: CASSQDGAYGYTF
clone size: NA
J gene: TRBJ1-2
V gene: TRBV4-1

CDR3 protein: CASSPPGQATDTQYF
clone size: NA
J gene: TRBJ2-3
V gene: TRBV7-9

CDR3 protein: CASSLQGTGKLFF
clone size: NA
J gene: TRBJ1-4
V gene: TRBV7-9

CDR3 protein: CASSVPELQGAEQFF
clone size: NA
J gene: TRBJ2-1
V gene: TRBV7-9

CDR3 protein: CASSESSGSSGELFF
clone size: NA
J gene: TRBJ2-2
V gene: TRBV6-1